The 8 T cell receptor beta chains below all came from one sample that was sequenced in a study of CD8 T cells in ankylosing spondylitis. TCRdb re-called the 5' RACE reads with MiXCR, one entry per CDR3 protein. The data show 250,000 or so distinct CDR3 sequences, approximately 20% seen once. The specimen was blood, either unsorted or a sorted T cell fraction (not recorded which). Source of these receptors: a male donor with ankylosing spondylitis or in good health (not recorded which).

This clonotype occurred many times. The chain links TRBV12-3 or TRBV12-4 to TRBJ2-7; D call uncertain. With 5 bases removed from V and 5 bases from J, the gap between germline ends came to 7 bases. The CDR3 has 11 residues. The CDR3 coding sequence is TGTGCCAGCAGTCCCCTTGACGAGCAGTACTTC. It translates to CASSPLDEQYF.

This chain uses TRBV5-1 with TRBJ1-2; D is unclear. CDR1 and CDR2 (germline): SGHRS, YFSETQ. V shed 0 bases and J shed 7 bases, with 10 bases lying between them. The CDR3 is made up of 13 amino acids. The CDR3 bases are TGCGCCAGCAGCTTGGATGGGCTTAGTGGCTACACCTTC. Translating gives CASSLDGLSGYTF.

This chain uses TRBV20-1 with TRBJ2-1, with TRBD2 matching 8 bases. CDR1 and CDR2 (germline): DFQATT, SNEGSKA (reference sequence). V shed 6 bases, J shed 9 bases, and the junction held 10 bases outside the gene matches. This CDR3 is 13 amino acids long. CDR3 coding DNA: TGCAGTGCCGGGACTAGGTCCTCCAGTGAGCAGTTCTTC. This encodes CSAGTRSSSEQFF.

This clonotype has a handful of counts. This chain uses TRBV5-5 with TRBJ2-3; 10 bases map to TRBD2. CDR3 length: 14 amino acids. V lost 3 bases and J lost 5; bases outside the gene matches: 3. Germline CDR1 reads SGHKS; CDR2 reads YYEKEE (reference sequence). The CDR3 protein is CASSSGLAEDTQYF. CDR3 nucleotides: TGTGCCAGCAGCTCTGGACTAGCGGAAGATACGCAGTATTTT.

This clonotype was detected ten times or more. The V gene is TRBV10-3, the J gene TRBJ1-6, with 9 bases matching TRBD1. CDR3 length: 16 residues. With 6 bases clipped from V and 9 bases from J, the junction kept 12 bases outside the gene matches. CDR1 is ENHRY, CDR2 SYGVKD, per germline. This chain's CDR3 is CAISLLDRGNGSPLHF. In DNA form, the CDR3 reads TGTGCCATCAGCCTACTGGACAGGGGAAATGGTTCACCCCTCCACTTT.

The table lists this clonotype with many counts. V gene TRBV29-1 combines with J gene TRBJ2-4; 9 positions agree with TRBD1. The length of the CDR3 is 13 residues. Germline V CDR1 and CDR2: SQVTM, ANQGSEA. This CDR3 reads CSECGTGSNIQYF. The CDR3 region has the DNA TGCAGTGAGTGTGGGACAGGGTCAAACATTCAGTACTTC.

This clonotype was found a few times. The CDR3 is CAISEYGTSGRKREQYF. CDR3 sequence (DNA): TGTGCCATCAGTGAATACGGGACTAGCGGGAGGAAGCGGGAGCAGTACTTC. The chain carries TRBV10-3 and TRBJ2-7; 15 nucleotides match TRBD2. This CDR3 has 17 residues. V lost 3 bases to trimming and J lost 7 bases; unmatched junction nucleotides: 10. Germline V lookup: CDR1 ENHRY, CDR2 SYGVKD.

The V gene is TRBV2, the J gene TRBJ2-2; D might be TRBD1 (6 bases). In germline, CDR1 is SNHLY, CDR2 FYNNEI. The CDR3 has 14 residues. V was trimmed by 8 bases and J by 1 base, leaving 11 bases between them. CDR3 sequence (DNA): TGTGCCAGCGAGGACAGACTGAACACCGGGGAGCTGTTTTTT. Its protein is CASEDRLNTGELFF.